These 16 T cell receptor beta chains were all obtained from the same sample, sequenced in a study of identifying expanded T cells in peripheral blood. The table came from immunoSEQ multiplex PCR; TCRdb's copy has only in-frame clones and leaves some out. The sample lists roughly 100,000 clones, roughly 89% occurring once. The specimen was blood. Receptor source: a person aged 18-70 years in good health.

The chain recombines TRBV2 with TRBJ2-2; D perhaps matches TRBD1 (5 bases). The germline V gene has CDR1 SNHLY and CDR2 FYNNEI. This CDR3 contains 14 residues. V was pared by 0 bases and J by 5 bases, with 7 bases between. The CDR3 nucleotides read TGTGCCAGCAGTGAAGCCAGGGCTACCGGGGAGCTGTTTTTT. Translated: CASSEARATGELFF.

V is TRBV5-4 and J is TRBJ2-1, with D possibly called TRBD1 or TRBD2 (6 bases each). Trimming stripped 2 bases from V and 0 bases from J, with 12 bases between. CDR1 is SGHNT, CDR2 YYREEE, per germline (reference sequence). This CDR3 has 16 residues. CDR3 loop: CASSLEGGPSYNEQFF. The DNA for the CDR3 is TGTGCCAGCAGCTTAGAGGGGGGCCCCTCCTACAATGAGCAGTTCTTC.

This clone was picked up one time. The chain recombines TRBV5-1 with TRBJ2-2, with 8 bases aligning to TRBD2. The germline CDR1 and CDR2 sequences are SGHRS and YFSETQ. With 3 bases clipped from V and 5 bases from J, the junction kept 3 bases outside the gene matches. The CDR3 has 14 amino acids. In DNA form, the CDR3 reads TGCGCCAGCAGCTCCTTAGCGGGGACCGGGGAGCTGTTTTTT. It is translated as CASSSLAGTGELFF.

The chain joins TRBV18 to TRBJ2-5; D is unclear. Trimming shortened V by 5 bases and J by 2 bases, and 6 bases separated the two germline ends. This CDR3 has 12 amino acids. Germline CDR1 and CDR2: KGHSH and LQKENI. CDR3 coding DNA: TGTGCCAGCTCAACACGACAAGAGACCCAGTACTTC. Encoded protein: CASSTRQETQYF.

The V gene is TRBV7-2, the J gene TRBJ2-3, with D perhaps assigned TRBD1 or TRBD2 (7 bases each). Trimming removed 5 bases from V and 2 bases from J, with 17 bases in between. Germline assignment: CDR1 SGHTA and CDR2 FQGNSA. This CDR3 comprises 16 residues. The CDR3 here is CASSTQGGGLTDTQYF. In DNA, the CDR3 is TGTGCCAGCAGCACCCAGGGGGGGGGCCTCACAGATACGCAGTATTTT.

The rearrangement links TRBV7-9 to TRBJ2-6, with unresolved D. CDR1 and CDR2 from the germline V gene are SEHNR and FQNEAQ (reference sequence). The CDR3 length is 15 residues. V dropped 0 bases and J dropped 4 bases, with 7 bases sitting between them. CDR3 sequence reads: CASSLARAGANVLTF. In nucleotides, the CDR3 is TGTGCCAGCAGCTTAGCCAGAGCAGGGGCCAACGTCCTGACTTTC. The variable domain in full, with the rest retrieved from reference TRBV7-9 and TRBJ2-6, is DTGVSQNPRHKITKRGQNVTFRCDPISEHNRLYWYRQTLGQGPEFLTYFQNEAQLEKSRLLSDRFSAERPKGSFSTLEIQRTEQGDSAMYLCASSLARAGANVLTFGAGSRLTVL.

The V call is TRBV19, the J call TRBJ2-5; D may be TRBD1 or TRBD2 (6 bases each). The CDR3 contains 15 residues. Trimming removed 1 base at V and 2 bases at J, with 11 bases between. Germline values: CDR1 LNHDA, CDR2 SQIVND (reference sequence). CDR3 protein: CASSIVRGAQETQYF. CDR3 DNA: TGTGCCAGTAGTATAGTGAGGGGGGCGCAAGAGACCCAGTACTTC.

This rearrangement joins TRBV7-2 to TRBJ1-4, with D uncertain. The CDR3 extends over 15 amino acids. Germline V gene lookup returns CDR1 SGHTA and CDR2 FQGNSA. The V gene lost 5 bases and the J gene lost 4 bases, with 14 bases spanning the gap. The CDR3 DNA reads TGTGCCAGCAGCCGGGTCCCTAGCGGTAATGAAAAACTGTTTTTT. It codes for CASSRVPSGNEKLFF.

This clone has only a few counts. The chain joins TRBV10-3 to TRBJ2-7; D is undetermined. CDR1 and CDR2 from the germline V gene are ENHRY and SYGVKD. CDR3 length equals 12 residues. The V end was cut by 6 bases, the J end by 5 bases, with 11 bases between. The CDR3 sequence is CAIRQSPDEQYF. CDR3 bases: TGTGCCATCAGACAGTCCCCCGACGAGCAGTACTTC.

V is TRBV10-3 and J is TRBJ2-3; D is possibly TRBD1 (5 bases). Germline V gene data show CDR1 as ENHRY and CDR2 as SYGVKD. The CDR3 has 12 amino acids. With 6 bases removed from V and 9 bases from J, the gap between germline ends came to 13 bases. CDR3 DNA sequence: TGTGCCATCAGCGCCCGACAGCACACGCAGTATTTT. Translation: CAISARQHTQYF.

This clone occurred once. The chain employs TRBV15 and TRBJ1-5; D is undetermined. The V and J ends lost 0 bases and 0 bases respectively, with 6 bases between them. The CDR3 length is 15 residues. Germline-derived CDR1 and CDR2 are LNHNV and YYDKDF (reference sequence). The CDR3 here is CATSREILSNQPQHF. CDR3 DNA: TGTGCCACCAGCAGAGAGATTCTTAGCAATCAGCCCCAGCATTTT.

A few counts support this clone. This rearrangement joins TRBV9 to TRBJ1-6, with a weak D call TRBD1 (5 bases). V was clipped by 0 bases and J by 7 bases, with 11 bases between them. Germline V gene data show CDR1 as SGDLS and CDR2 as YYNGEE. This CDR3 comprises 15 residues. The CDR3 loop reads CASSVEPGRNSPLHF. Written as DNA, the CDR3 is TGTGCCAGCAGCGTAGAACCAGGGCGGAATTCACCCCTCCACTTT.

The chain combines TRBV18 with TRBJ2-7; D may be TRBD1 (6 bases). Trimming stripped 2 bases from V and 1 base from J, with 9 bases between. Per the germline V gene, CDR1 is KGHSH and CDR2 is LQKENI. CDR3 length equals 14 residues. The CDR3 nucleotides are TGTGCCAGCTCACCAGACAGGTATTCCTACGAGCAGTACTTC. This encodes CASSPDRYSYEQYF.

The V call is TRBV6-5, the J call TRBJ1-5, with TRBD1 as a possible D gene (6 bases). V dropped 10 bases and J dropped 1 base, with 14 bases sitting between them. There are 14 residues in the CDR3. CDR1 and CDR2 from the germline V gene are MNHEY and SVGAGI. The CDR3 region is CATGGQVSNQPQHF. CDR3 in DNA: TGTGCCACCGGGGGGCAGGTGAGCAATCAGCCCCAGCATTTT.

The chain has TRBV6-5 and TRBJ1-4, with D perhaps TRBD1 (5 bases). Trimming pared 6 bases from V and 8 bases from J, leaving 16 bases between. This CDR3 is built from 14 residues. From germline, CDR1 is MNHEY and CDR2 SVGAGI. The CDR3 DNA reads TGTGCCAGCAGCCCCAATCAGGGCTGGGAAAAACTGTTTTTT. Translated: CASSPNQGWEKLFF.

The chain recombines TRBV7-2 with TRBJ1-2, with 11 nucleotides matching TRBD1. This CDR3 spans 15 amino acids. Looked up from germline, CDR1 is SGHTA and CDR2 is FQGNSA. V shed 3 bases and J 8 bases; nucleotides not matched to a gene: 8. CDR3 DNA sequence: TGTGCCAGCAGCTTCGGGACAGGGGGGATGGAGGGCTACACCTTC. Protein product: CASSFGTGGMEGYTF.